This T cell receptor beta chain was recorded in a study of spatial heterogeneity in lung cancer. Study-level points and caveats: Counts of expanded intratumoral alpha and beta TCRs tracked tumor mutation counts.

Regarding time point: sample taken at primary tumor resection. No cell sorting; template was whole RNA from tumor, lung tissue or PBMC. Via MiXCR, TCRdb re-called the 5' RACE reads, giving one row per CDR3 protein. The sample includes thousands of distinct CDR3 sequences, 5.5% to 8% of them seen just once. This clonotype was observed at least ten times. Its specificity is unknown. A library prepared for alpha chains yielded this beta chain as an off-target read; its size is of little meaning. The sequence was obtained from a male donor with early-stage non-small cell lung cancer. Specimen: lung tumor tissue, collected at surgery.

CDR3 amino acids: CASSHGTSGGDEQFF. CDR3 coding DNA: TGCGCCAGCAGCCACGGGACTAGCGGGGGGGATGAGCAGTTCTTC. The chain is built from TRBV4-1 and TRBJ2-1, with TRBD2 matching 16 bases. V was pared by 3 bases and J by 8 bases, with 1 base of the junction left unmatched. The CDR3 has 15 residues. CDR1 and CDR2 (germline): MGHRA, YSYEKL.